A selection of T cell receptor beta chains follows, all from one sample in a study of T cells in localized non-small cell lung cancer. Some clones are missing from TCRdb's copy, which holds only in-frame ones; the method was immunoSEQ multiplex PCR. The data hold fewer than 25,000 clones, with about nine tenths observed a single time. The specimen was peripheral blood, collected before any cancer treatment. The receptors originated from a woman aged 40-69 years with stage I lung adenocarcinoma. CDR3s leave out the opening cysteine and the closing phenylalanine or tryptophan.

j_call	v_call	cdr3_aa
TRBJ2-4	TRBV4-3	ASSQDGRDENIQY
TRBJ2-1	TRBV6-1	ASSDLWSNEQF
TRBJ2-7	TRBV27	ASSLSLGPVEQY
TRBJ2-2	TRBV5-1	ASSEGTWGTGELF
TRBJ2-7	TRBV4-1	ASSQVSRGRGHEQY
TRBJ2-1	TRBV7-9	ASSSPPGGQF
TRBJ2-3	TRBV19	ASRSRGWGFSTDTQY
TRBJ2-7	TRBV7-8	ASSLSGGGRDEQY
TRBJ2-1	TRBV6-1	ASSGGAGTGNNEQF
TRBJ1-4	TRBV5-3	ARSSTGFTAHEKLF
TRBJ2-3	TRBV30	AWRVAGASTDTQY
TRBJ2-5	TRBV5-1	ASSKLDPETQY
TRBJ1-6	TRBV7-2	ASSPWDRRTGSPLH
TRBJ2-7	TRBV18	ASSPPRDSRFYEQY
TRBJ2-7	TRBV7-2	ASSLSGIQLEQY
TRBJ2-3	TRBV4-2	ASSQGGVRPDTQY
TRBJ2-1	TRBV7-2	ASSLASRGLAWNEQF
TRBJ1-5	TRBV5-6	ASSFGSLRNQPQH
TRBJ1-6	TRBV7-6	ASSSRLAEVSYNSPLH
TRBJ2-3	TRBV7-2	ASSAIPDTQY
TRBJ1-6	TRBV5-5	ASSRTQESRAPLH
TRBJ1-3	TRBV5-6	ASSDTGGGNTIY
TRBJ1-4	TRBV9	ASSVQGAQNEKLF
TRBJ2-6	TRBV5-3	ARVITGEQSRANVLT
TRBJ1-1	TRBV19	ASAWDSGVTTEAF
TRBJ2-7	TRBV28	ASTARRDYYEQY
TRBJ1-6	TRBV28	ASSSRGGTPNSPLH
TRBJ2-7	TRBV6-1	ASSEKSGTGGVEQY
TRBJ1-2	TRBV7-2	ASSRGGWGYT
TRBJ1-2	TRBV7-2	ASSRAAYGYT
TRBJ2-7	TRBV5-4	ASSLVGGRANEQY
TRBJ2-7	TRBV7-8	ASSFKAGDSYEQY
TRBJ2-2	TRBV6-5	ASSSGVATTGELF
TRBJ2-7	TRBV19	ASSDQPGQGIAYEQY
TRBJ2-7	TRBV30	AWSMYYDEQY
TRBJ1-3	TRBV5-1	ASSLDHTGNTIY
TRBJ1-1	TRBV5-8	ASSWGDRATEAF
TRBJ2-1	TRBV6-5	TSSFLFQRNEQF
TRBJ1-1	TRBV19	ASSSPGLTEAF
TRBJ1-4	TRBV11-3	ASSLLPRGAKLF
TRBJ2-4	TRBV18	ASSPAQGPTAKNIQY
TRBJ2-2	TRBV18	ASSPPEGGNTGELF
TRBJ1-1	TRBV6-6	ASSYLIGGGPAEAF
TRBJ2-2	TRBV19	ASSILVGTEFNLLDTGELF
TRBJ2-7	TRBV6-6	ASRRVGPYEQY
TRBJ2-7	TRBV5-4	ASSWDSQASYEQY
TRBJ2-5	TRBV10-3	AISDSVQETQY
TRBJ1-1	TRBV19	ASSIGGGGEAF
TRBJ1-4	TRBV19	ASSDRDSRYEKLF
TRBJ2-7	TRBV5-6	ASSFSTGTGVYEQY
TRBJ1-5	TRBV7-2	ASSFGPSNQPQH
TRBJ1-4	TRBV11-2	ASSLVFGQGEKLF
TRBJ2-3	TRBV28	ASSRLAGGTDTQY
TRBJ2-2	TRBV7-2	ASSLQGTRNTGELF
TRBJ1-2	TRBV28	ASSFPTGKNYGYT
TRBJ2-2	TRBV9	ASNGDTNTGELF
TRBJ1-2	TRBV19	ASRKDSLANYGYT
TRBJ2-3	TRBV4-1	ASSQDNTQY